This T cell receptor beta chain was sequenced in a study of cytomegalovirus exposure and HLA in healthy donors. This PCR relied on a set of 60 Vbeta primers and 13 Jbeta primers. Data came from immunoSEQ multiplex PCR; TCRdb stores just in-frame clones and leaves some out. The data hold roughly 150,000 clones, with roughly four fifths observed a single time. This CDR3 spans 12 amino acids. Germline CDR1 reads SGDLS; CDR2 reads YYNGEE. V was pared by 7 bases and J by 5 bases, with 5 bases of the junction left unmatched. This clone occurred a few times. This clonotype was sampled from a man in his late teens or twenties in good health and CMV-seronegative. Input material: PBMCs. The rearrangement links TRBV9 to TRBJ2-5; 7 nucleotides agree with TRBD2. In nucleotides, the CDR3 is TGTGCCAGCGGCGGGAGTTGGGAGACCCAGTACTTC. The encoded protein is CASGGSWETQYF.